The next 3 T cell receptor beta chains were all read from a single sample in a study of blood T cell repertoires in COVID-19. The data were produced by immunoSEQ multiplex PCR, yet TCRdb's version contains in-frame clones alone and is incomplete. Of about 51,000 clones in the sample, less than 90% were seen once. Input material: peripheral blood. Every receptor here comes from a man in his fifties or sixties with acute or convalescent COVID-19.

This clone is labeled medium-sized. The chain is built from TRBV7-2 and TRBJ1-6; the D is unclear. The V gene lost 5 bases and the J gene lost 13 bases, with 9 bases spanning the gap. The CDR3 is made up of 11 amino acids. CDR1 SGHTA and CDR2 FQGNSA come from the germline V gene. The chain's CDR3 is CASSDRGPLHF. The CDR3 DNA reads as TGTGCCAGCAGCGACCGAGGGCCCCTCCACTTT.

This chain connects TRBV19 to TRBJ1-5, with D uncertain. Germline CDR1 LNHDA, CDR2 SQIVND (reference sequence). V lost 3 bases and J lost 3, with 12 bases in between. This CDR3 has 15 amino acids. This chain's CDR3 is CASSIGGSYNQPQHF. CDR3 DNA: TGTGCCAGTAGTATTGGCGGCAGCTACAATCAGCCCCAGCATTTT.

V and J are TRBV28 and TRBJ2-7; D uncertain. The CDR3 contains 12 residues. The germline V gene encodes CDR1 MDHEN and CDR2 SYDVKM. V gave up 3 bases and J gave up 0 bases, with 3 bases separating them. The CDR3 spells CASSFSSYEQYF. The CDR3, as DNA: TGTGCCAGCAGTTTCAGCTCCTACGAGCAGTACTTC.